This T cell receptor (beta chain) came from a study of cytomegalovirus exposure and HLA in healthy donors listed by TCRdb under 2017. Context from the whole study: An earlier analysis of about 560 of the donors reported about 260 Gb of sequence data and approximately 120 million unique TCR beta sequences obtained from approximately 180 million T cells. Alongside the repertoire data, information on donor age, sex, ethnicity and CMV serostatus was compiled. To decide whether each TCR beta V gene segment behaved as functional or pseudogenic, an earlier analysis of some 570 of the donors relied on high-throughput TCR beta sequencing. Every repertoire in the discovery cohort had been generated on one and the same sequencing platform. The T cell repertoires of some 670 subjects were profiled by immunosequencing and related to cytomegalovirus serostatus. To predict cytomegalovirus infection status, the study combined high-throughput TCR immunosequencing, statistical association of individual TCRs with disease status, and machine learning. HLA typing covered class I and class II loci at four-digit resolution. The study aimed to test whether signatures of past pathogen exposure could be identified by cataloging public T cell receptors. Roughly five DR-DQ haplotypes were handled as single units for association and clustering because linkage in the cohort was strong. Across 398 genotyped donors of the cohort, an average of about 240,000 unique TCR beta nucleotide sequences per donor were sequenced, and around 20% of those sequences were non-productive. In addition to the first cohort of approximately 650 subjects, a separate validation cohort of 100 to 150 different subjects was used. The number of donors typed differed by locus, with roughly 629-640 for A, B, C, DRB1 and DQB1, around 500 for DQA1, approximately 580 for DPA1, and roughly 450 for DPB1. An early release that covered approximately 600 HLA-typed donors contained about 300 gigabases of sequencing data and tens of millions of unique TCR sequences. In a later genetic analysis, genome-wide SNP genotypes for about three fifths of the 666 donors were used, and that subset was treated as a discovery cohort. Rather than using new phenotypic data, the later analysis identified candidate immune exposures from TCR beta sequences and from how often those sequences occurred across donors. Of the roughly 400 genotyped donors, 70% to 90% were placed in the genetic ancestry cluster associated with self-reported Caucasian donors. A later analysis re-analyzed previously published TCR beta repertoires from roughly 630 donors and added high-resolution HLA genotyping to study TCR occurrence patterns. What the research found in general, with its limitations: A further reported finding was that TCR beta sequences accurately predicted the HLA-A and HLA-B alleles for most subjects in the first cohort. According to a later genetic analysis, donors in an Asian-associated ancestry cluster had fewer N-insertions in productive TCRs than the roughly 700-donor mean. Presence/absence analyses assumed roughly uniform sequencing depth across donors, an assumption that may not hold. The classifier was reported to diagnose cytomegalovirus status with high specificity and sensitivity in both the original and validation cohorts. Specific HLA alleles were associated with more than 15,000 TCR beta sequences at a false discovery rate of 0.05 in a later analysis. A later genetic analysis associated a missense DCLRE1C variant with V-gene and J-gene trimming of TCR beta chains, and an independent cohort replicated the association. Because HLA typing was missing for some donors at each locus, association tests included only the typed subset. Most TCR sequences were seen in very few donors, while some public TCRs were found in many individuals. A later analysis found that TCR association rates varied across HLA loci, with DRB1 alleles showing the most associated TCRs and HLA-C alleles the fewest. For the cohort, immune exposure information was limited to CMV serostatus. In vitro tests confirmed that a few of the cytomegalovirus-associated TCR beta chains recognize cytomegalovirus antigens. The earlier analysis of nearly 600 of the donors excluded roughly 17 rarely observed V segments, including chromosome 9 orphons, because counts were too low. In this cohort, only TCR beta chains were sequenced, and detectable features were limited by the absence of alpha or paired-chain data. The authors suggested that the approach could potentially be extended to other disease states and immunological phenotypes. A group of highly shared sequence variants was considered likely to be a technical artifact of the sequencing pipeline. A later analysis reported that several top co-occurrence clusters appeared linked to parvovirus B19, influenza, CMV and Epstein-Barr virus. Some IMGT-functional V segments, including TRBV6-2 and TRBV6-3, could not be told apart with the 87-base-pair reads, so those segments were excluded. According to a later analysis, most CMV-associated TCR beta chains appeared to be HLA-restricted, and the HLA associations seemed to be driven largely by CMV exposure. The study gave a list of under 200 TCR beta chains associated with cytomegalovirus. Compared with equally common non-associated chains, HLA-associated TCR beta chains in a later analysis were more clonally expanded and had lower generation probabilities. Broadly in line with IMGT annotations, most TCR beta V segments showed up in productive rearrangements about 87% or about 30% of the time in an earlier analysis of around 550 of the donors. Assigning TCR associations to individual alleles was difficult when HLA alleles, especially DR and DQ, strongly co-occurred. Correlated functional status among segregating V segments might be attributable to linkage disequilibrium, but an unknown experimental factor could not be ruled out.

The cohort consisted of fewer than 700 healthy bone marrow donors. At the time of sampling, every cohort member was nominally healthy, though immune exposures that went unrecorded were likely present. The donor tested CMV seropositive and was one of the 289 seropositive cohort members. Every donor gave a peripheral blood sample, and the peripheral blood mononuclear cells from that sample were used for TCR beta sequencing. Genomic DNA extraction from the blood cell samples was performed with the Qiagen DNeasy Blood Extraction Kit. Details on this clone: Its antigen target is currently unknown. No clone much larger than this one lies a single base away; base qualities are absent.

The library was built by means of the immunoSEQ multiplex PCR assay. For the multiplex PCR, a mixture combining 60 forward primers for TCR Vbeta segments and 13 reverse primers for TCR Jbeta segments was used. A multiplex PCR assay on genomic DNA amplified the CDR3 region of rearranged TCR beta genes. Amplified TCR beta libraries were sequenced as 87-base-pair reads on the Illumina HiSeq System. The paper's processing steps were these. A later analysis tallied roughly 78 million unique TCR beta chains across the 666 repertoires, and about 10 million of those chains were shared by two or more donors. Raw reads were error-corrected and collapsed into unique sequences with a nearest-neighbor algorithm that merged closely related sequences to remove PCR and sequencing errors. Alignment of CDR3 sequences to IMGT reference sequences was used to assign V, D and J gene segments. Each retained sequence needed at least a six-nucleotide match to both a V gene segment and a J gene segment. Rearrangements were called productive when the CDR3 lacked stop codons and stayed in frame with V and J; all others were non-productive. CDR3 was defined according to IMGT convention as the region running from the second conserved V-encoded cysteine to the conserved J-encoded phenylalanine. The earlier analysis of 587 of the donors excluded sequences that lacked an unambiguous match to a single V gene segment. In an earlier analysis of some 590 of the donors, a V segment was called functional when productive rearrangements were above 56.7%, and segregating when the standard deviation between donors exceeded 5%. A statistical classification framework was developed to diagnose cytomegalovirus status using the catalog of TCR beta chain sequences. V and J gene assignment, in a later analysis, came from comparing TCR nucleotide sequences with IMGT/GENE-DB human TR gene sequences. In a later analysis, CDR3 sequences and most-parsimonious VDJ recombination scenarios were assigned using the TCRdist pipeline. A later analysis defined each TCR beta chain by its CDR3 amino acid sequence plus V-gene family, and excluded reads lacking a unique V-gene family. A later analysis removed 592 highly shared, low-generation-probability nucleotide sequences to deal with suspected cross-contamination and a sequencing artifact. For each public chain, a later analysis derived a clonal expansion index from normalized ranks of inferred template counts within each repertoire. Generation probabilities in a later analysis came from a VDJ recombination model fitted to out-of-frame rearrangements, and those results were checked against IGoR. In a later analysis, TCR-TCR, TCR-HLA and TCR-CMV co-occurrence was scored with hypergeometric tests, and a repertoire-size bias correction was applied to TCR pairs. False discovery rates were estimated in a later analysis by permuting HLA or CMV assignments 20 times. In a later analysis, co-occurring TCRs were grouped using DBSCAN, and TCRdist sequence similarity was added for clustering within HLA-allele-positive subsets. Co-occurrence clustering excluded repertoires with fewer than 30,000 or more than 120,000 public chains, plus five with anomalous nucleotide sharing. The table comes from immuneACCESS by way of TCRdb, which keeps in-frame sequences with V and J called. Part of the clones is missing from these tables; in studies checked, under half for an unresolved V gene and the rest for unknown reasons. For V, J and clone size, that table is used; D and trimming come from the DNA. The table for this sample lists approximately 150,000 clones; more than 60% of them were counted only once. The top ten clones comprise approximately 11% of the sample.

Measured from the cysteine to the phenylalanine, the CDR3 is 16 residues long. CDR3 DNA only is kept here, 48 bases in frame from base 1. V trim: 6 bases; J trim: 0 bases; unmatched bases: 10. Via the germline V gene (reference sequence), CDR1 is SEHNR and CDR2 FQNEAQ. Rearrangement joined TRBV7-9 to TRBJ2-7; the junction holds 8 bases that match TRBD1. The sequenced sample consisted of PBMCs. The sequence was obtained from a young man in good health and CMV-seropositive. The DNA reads TGTGCCAGCAGACCCAAGGGGGGACAGGACTCCTACGAGCAGTACTTC. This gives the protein CASRPKGGQDSYEQYF.